Following are 31 T cell receptor beta chains from one sample sequenced in a study of blood T cell repertoires in COVID-19. Using immunoSEQ multiplex PCR, the repertoire was profiled, and TCRdb retains in-frame clones only, with some absent. The sample carries approximately 240,000 clones, roughly nine tenths recorded once. What was sequenced was PBMCs or T cells enriched from blood (not recorded which). These receptors came from a woman aged 45-60 years in a cohort exposed to, infected with or recovered from COVID-19 (not recorded which).

Only a few counts were recorded for this clone. V is TRBV4-1 and J is TRBJ1-2; TRBD1 aligns across 10 bases. V shed 4 bases, J shed 2 bases, and the junction held 19 bases outside the gene matches. Germline V gene lookup returns CDR1 MGHRA and CDR2 YSYEKL. There are 20 residues in the CDR3. The CDR3 region is CASSPHWAGTGASLNYGYTF. Written as DNA, the CDR3 is TGCGCCAGCAGCCCCCATTGGGCCGGGACAGGGGCTTCCCTGAACTATGGCTACACCTTC.

V and J are TRBV7-9 and TRBJ1-4; TRBD1 is a possible D gene (6 bases). Germline V gene data show CDR1 as SEHNR and CDR2 as FQNEAQ (reference sequence). Between the trimmed V and J ends, which lost 5 bases and 2 bases, there was a span of 12 bases. The CDR3 length is 15 residues. The CDR3: CASSDRQATNEKLFF. Here the CDR3 DNA reads TGTGCCAGCAGCGACCGACAGGCTACTAATGAAAAACTGTTTTTT.

This clone was detected once. This chain uses TRBV7-8 with TRBJ2-2, with D tentatively TRBD2 (5 bases). The CDR3 extends over 15 amino acids. V lost 4 bases to trimming and J lost 5 bases, with 14 bases between them. Germline values: CDR1 SGHVS, CDR2 FQNEAQ. The CDR3 here is CASSSSSPGTGELFF. CDR3 DNA: TGTGCCAGCAGCTCTAGCTCCCCGGGGACCGGGGAGCTGTTTTTT.

This clone showed up just a few times. The junction departs from the called germline gene at one end, perhaps through a read error. This rearrangement joins TRBV20-1 to TRBJ1-1; possible D gene TRBD1, 5 bases. This CDR3 is 9 amino acids long. The germline CDR1 and CDR2 sequences are DFQATT and SNEGSKA (reference sequence). The CDR3 nucleotides are TGCAGAGGGGCAGACAGAAGCATCTTT. Translated: CRGADRSIF.

The V and J genes are TRBV28 and TRBJ1-1; the D is unclear. The CDR3 is 12 residues long. V was trimmed by 8 bases and J by 7 bases, leaving 14 bases between them. CDR1 is MDHEN and CDR2 is SYDVKM in the germline V gene. CDR3 in amino acids: CASSTRADEAFF. The CDR3 DNA is TGTGCCAGCTCTACGAGGGCGGATGAAGCTTTCTTT.

The chain combines TRBV9 with TRBJ1-1; 8 positions agree with TRBD1. Germline CDR1 and CDR2: SGDLS and YYNGEE. J lost 1 base, V lost 4 bases, and 6 bases had no gene match. The CDR3 has 15 residues. DNA for the CDR3: TGTGCCAGCAGCCCCAGGGGGCGGCAGAACACTGAAGCTTTCTTT. It translates to CASSPRGRQNTEAFF.

The V and J genes are TRBV5-6 and TRBJ2-2; 9 bases are a match to TRBD1. The V gene end was trimmed by 4 bases and the J gene end by 8 bases; junction bases not matched to a gene: 9. Germline-derived CDR1 and CDR2 are SGHDT and YYEEEE. The CDR3 runs 15 residues. Here the CDR3 reads CASSPVTGGLGELFF. The CDR3 bases are TGTGCCAGCAGCCCAGTCACAGGGGGCCTGGGGGAGCTGTTTTTT.

The chain has TRBV9 and TRBJ1-6; perhaps TRBD1 as D (5 bases). This CDR3 has 13 amino acids. Germline loops: CDR1 SGDLS, CDR2 YYNGEE. V was cut by 3 bases and J by 10 bases, with 11 bases left in between. The chain's CDR3 is CASSATDRSPLHF. CDR3 bases: TGTGCCAGCAGCGCGACAGATCGCTCACCCCTCCACTTT. The full variable domain, rest sourced from reference TRBV9 and TRBJ1-6, is DSGVTQTPKHLITATGQRVTLRCSPRSGDLSVYWYQQSLDQGLQFLIQYYNGEERAKGNILERFSAQQFPDLHSELNLSSLELGDSALYFCASSATDRSPLHFGNGTRLTVT.

V gene TRBV30 combines with J gene TRBJ1-2; tentatively, D is TRBD1 (6 bases). The CDR3 loop spans 13 amino acids. Germline V gene sequence: CDR1 GTSNPN, CDR2 SVGIG (reference sequence). V was trimmed by 2 bases and J by 5 bases, leaving 12 bases between them. The CDR3 nucleotides read TGTGCCTGGAGTCCCAGGGGCAGGTATGGCTACACCTTC. It translates to CAWSPRGRYGYTF.

This chain's CDR3 is CASKAGSYQETQYF. CDR3 bases: TGCGCCAGCAAAGCGGGGAGCTACCAAGAGACCCAGTACTTC. This sequence joins TRBV5-1 and TRBJ2-5, with 7 bases lining up with TRBD2. The junction had 5 bases not matched to a gene; V was cut back by 6 bases and J by 0 bases. Germline CDR1 is SGHRS and CDR2 is YFSETQ. The CDR3 spans 14 residues.

This clone was seen just once. The gene calls are TRBV11-2 and TRBJ1-4; maybe TRBD1 (5 bases). The V end lost 1 base, the J end lost 7 bases, and 22 bases lay between the germline ends. CDR3 size: 18 residues. Germline V lookup: CDR1 SGHAT, CDR2 FQNNGV. In DNA, the CDR3 is TGTGCCAGCAGCTTAGCCACTTCTCGGGGGGGATCGGGTGAAAAACTGTTTTTT. Protein sequence: CASSLATSRGGSGEKLFF.

CDR3 in amino acids: CASRKRVTGELFF. The DNA for the CDR3 is TGTGCCAGCCGAAAGAGGGTTACCGGGGAGCTGTTTTTT. The rearrangement links TRBV27 to TRBJ2-2, with a tentative D call TRBD2 (5 bases). Trimming pared 8 bases from V and 5 bases from J, leaving 12 bases between. From germline, CDR1 is MNHEY and CDR2 SMNVEV (reference sequence). CDR3 length: 13 amino acids.

The chain couples TRBV7-9 to TRBJ2-5, with 10 positions matching TRBD2. With V trimmed by 8 bases and J by 5 bases, 8 bases remained unmatched. Germline V gene data show CDR1 as SEHNR and CDR2 as FQNEAQ (reference sequence). The length of the CDR3 is 14 residues. CDR3 loop: CASERGGRTETQYF. CDR3 sequence (DNA): TGTGCCAGCGAGCGGGGGGGCCGTACGGAGACCCAGTACTTC.

This CDR3 is CASSPQPQGREDKAFF. Written as DNA, the CDR3 is TGTGCCAGCAGCCCCCAACCGCAGGGCAGGGAGGACAAAGCTTTCTTT. The rearrangement joins TRBV7-6 to TRBJ1-1; possibly TRBD1 for D (5 bases). CDR1 and CDR2 (germline): SGHVS, FNYEAQ. The V gene lost 5 bases and the J gene lost 9 bases, with 25 bases spanning the gap. The CDR3 length is 16 residues. The full variable domain, rest sourced from reference TRBV7-6 and TRBJ1-1, is GAGVSQSPRYKVTKRGQDVALRCDPISGHVSLYWYRQALGQGPEFLTYFNYEAQQDKSGLPNDRFSAERPEGSISTLTIQRTEQRDSAMYRCASSPQPQGREDKAFFGQGTRLTVV.

The CDR3 nucleotides read TGTGCCGCCCTTCTATCGCGCTCTGGAAACACCATATATTTT. Encoded protein: CAALLSRSGNTIYF. The V and J genes are TRBV2 and TRBJ1-3; no reliable D call. CDR1 and CDR2 from the germline V gene are SNHLY and FYNNEI. The CDR3 extends over 14 amino acids. Trimming left V 11 bases short and J 0 bases short, with 14 bases between.

This clone appeared once. The chain couples TRBV29-1 to TRBJ1-1, with 11 bases matching TRBD1. The CDR3 covers 14 residues. The J segment lost 5 bases and the V segment lost 5 bases, leaving 7 bases of the junction unmatched. The germline gives CDR1 SQVTM, CDR2 ANQGSEA. This chain's CDR3 is CSVLPGTGGTEAFF. As DNA, the CDR3 is TGCAGCGTTCTCCCCGGGACAGGGGGTACTGAAGCTTTCTTT.

The gene calls are TRBV2 and TRBJ2-5; D is perhaps TRBD2 (5 bases). Trimming removed 9 bases at V and 2 bases at J, with 22 bases between. From germline, CDR1 is SNHLY and CDR2 FYNNEI. The CDR3 is made up of 16 amino acids. The CDR3 spells CARSSTNPKLQETQYF. CDR3 nucleotide sequence: TGTGCCAGGTCCTCGACTAACCCGAAACTTCAAGAGACCCAGTACTTC.

The rearrangement uses TRBV5-1 and TRBJ2-3; D is uncertain. The CDR3 covers 15 residues. V was clipped by 0 bases and J by 1 base, with 9 bases between them. The germline V gene encodes CDR1 SGHRS and CDR2 YFSETQ. CDR3 protein: CASSLDLGRTDTQYF. CDR3 DNA: TGCGCCAGCAGCTTGGATCTGGGCCGCACAGATACGCAGTATTTT.

The rearrangement joins TRBV4-2 to TRBJ1-3, with a possible D match to TRBD1 (5 bases). Per the germline V gene, CDR1 is LGHNA and CDR2 is YNFKEQ. The CDR3 is made up of 17 amino acids. The V and J ends lost 0 bases and 0 bases respectively, with 12 bases between them. In nucleotides, the CDR3 is TGTGCCAGCAGCCAAGATGATCAGGGCTACTCTGGAAACACCATATATTTT. Protein: CASSQDDQGYSGNTIYF.

The gene calls are TRBV3-1 (or the pseudogene TRBV3-2) and TRBJ2-7, with D perhaps matching TRBD2 (5 bases). The CDR3 is made up of 17 amino acids. CDR1 is LGHDT, CDR2 YNNKEL, per germline (reference sequence). V was pared by 0 bases and J by 0 bases, with 15 bases between. CDR3 loop: CASSQDLSPGYSYEQYF. In nucleotides, the CDR3 is TGTGCCAGCAGCCAAGACCTTTCGCCGGGATACTCCTACGAGCAGTACTTC.

This clone has a single count. The rearrangement links TRBV6-6 to TRBJ1-5; 10 positions agree with TRBD1. J lost 2 bases, V lost 5 bases, and 12 bases had no gene match. The CDR3 runs 18 residues. Per the germline V gene, CDR1 is MNHNY and CDR2 is SVGAGI (reference sequence). The CDR3 nucleotides are TGTGCCAGCAGTCAGGGGAGGACAGGGGGTGAGGGCAATCAGCCCCAGCATTTT. The encoded protein is CASSQGRTGGEGNQPQHF.

This chain's CDR3 is CASSQTGTSVPGELFF. CDR3 nucleotide sequence: TGTGCCAGCAGCCAAACCGGGACTAGCGTCCCCGGGGAGCTGTTTTTT. The chain combines TRBV3-1 (or the pseudogene TRBV3-2) with TRBJ2-2, with 10 bases that match TRBD2. CDR1 is LGHDT and CDR2 is YNNKEL in the germline V gene (reference sequence). The CDR3 totals 16 residues. Unmatched junction bases numbered 6, after V lost 2 bases and J lost 6 bases.

V usage is TRBV6-2 or TRBV6-3 and J usage is TRBJ1-2; D is possibly TRBD1 (5 bases). Germline CDR1 MNHEY, CDR2 SVGEGT. V was clipped by 0 bases and J by 5 bases, with 10 bases between them. The length of the CDR3 is 14 residues. Written as DNA, the CDR3 is TGTGCCAGCAGTTACTCTCCAGGGCAGTATGGCTACACCTTC. The encoded protein is CASSYSPGQYGYTF.

This chain joins TRBV29-1 and TRBJ1-2; 8 positions agree with TRBD1. Germline V lookup: CDR1 SQVTM, CDR2 ANQGSEA. The CDR3 spans 14 residues. The junction had 5 bases not matched to a gene; V was cut back by 2 bases and J by 3 bases. The CDR3 spells CSVEMDRVYYGYTF. The CDR3 DNA is TGCAGCGTTGAAATGGACAGGGTCTACTATGGCTACACCTTC.

This chain uses TRBV7-2 with TRBJ1-5; D is possibly TRBD1 (6 bases). Per the germline V gene, CDR1 is SGHTA and CDR2 is FQGNSA. The CDR3 length is 14 residues. Trimming took off 2 bases at V and 3 bases at J, with 8 bases between the two ends. The CDR3 DNA reads TGTGCCAGCAGCTTATACAGGGACAATCAGCCCCAGCATTTT. Its translation is CASSLYRDNQPQHF.

This chain joins TRBV7-2 and TRBJ1-1; D uncertain. The V gene lost 0 bases and the J gene lost 5 bases, with 7 bases spanning the gap. The CDR3 spans 13 residues. Germline assignment: CDR1 SGHTA and CDR2 FQGNSA. The CDR3: CASSLAPRTEAFF. CDR3 DNA: TGTGCCAGCAGCTTAGCCCCGAGAACTGAAGCTTTCTTT.

The chain links TRBV19 to TRBJ1-5; no clear D. Deletions cut 10 bases from V and 0 bases from J, with 16 bases between. The CDR3 runs to 15 residues. CDR1 LNHDA and CDR2 SQIVND come from the germline V gene (reference sequence). The CDR3 DNA reads TGTGCCACCAGAGAGAGAGGGTATAGCAATCAGCCCCAGCATTTT. The encoded protein is CATRERGYSNQPQHF. The full variable domain, completed using reference TRBV19 and TRBJ1-5, is DGGITQSPKYLFRKEGQNVTLSCEQNLNHDAMYWYRQDPGQGLRLIYYSQIVNDFQKGDIAEGYSVSREKKESFPLTVTSAQKNPTAFYLCATRERGYSNQPQHFGDGTRLSIL.

This chain links TRBV2 with TRBJ1-3; D is ambiguous. CDR3 length: 13 residues. Germline V gene sequence: CDR1 SNHLY, CDR2 FYNNEI. Trimming took off 0 bases at V and 8 bases at J, with 8 bases between the two ends. The CDR3 protein is CASSEAMGDTIYF. CDR3 sequence (DNA): TGTGCCAGCAGTGAAGCGATGGGAGACACCATATATTTT.

The V gene is TRBV20-1, the J gene TRBJ1-1; D may be TRBD1 (6 bases). This CDR3 comprises 11 residues. V lost 3 bases and J lost 6, with 8 bases in between. Germline V CDR1 and CDR2: DFQATT, SNEGSKA (reference sequence). CDR3 nucleotides: TGCAGTGCTAGTACAGGGTCTGAAGCTTTCTTT. Translating gives CSASTGSEAFF.

The chain employs TRBV7-9 and TRBJ2-4, with a weak D call TRBD2 (5 bases). Trimming removed 4 bases from V and 0 bases from J, with 13 bases in between. Germline loops: CDR1 SEHNR, CDR2 FQNEAQ (reference sequence). The CDR3 length is 16 residues. CDR3 nucleotide sequence: TGTGCCAGCAGCTCCCCCGGGGTCACAGCCAAAAACATTCAGTACTTC. This sequence encodes CASSSPGVTAKNIQYF.

The chain couples TRBV5-5 to TRBJ1-2, with 10 bases fitting TRBD1. Germline-derived CDR1 and CDR2 are SGHKS and YYEKEE (reference sequence). This CDR3 region has 17 residues. The V segment lost 3 bases and the J segment 6 bases; nucleotides outside the gene matches: 14. The CDR3 region is CASSSPGQGRVRDGYTF. The DNA for the CDR3 is TGTGCCAGCAGCTCTCCGGGACAGGGGAGAGTAAGGGATGGCTACACCTTC.